This T cell receptor beta chain was captured by sequencing in a study of blood T cell repertoires in COVID-19. Whole-study context: The study drew acute and convalescent COVID-19 samples from the United States, Italy and Spain. Sample material is recorded as cDNA or gDNA derived from T cells, B-cell-depleted T cells, or PBMCs.

Germline V gene lookup returns CDR1 LGHDT and CDR2 YNNKEL (reference sequence). This CDR3 region has 16 residues. V shed 4 bases, J shed 5 bases, and the junction held 8 bases outside the gene matches. Authors' processing steps: Nucleated cell counts were estimated from reference gene primer amplification. Produced via immunoSEQ multiplex PCR; TCRdb's table is partial and in-frame only. D and trimming were read from the DNA, whereas the V and J calls and clone size are those reported in that table. The table shows hundreds of thousands of clones, with around 88% occurring only once. The chain employs TRBV3-1 (or the pseudogene TRBV3-2) and TRBJ2-5; TRBD2 aligns across 12 bases. This TCR came from a man aged 80 or over with acute or convalescent COVID-19. Specimen: peripheral blood. DNA for the CDR3: TGTGCCAGCAGCCGGGGACTAGCGGGCTTAGGGGAGACCCAGTACTTC. Protein: CASSRGLAGLGETQYF.